Detailed here is one T cell receptor beta chain. This record belongs to a study of blood T cell repertoires in COVID-19. In the study overall: Spain, Italy and the United States supplied samples that represented acute and convalescent COVID-19. The analysed material was cDNA or gDNA that came from T cells, B-cell-depleted T cells, or PBMCs.

V shed 6 bases and J 6 bases; nucleotides not matched to a gene: 8. The CDR3 has 14 amino acids. Germline loops: CDR1 SQVTM, CDR2 ANQGSEA. Profiling relied on immunoSEQ multiplex PCR, and the TCRdb table lists in-frame clones only, not all of them. The sample lists 250,000 to 300,000 clones; about 91% were seen once. What was sequenced was peripheral blood. The J gene is TRBJ2-2, the V gene TRBV29-1; 9 bases match TRBD1. The TCR sequence derives from a woman in her twenties or thirties who had recovered from COVID-19. The CDR3 DNA follows: TGCAGCGTGGCCGGGACAGGGACTTCCGGGGAGCTGTTTTTT. Translating it yields CSVAGTGTSGELFF.